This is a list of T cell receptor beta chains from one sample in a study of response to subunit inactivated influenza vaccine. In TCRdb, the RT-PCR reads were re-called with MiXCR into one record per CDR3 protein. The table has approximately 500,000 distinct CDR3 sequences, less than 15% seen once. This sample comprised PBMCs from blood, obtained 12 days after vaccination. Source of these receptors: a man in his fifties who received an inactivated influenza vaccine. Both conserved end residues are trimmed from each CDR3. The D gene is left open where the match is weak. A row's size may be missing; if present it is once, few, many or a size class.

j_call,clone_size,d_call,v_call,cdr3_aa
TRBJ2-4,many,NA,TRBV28,ASSSASGAKNIQY
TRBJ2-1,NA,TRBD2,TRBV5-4,ASSFSSGRQNEQF
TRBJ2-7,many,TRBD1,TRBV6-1,ASSAPGQGYEQY
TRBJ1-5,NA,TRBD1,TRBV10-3,ASATGPSQPQH
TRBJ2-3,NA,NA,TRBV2,AINPGLRRTDTQY
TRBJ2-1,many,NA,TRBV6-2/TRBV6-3,ASSLQGYEQF
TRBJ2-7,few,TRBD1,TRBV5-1,ASSLATGQGNYEQY
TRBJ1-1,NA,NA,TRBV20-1,SAMGGHTEAF
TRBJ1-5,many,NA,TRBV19,ASSDSNQPQH
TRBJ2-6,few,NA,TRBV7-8,ASSLGRENSGANVLT
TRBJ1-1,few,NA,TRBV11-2,ASSLGTTEAF
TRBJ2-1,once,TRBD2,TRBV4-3,ASSQDRGGNQVGNEQF
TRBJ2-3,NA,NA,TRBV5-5,ASSWAPGGKTDTQY
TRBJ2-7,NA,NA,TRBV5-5,ASNVRETDEQY
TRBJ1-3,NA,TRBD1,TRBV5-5,ASSSTGSGNTIH
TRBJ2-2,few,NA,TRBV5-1,ASSLDGNGELF
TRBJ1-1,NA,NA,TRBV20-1,SAPTAEAF
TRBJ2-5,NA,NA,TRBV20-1,SARKTAQETQY
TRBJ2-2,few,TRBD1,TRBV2,ASSVYRGLTGELF
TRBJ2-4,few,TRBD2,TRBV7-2,ASSLTSGRVNIQY
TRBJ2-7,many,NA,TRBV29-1,SVEGTVRGRGQY
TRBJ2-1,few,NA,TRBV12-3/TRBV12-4,ASSLGLESNEQF
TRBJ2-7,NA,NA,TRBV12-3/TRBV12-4,ASSSRGLFEQY
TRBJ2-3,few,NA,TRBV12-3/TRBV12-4,ASSHFGGAVADTQY
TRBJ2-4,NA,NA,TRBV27,ASSALRAKNIQY
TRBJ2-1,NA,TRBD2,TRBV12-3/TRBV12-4,ASSPIRTSGGDEQF
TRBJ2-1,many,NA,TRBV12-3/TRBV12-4,ASSFGEQF
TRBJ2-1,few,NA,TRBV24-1,ATSGLGASYNEQF
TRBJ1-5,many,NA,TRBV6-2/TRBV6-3,ASSPQAYQPQH
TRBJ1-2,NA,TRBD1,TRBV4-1,ASSQDDRVNYGYT
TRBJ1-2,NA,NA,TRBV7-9,ASSLASGAGGYT
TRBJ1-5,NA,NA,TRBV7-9,ASSAGLNQPQH
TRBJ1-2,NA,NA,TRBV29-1,SASRAYGYT
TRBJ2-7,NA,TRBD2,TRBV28,ASSLDPAGGPGEQY
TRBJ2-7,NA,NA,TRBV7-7,ASSLVGDSGKQY
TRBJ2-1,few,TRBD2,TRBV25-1,ASSDIGGANEQF
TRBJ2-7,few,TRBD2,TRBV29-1,SVGLAGGPGEQY
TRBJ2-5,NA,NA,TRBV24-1,ATSDFPTGRETQY
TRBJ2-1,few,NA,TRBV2,ASREGGNEQF
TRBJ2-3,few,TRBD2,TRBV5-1,ASSLRWDSGGRTDTQY
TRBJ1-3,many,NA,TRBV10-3,AIKPGIISGNTIY
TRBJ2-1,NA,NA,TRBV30,AWSVSPQF
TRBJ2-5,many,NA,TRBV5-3,ARSLAGVFSALGSETQY
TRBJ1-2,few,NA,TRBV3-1,ASSPAGRGGYT
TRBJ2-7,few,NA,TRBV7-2,ASSPEEEQY
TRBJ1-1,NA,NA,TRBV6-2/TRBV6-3,ASSELGRLRTEAF
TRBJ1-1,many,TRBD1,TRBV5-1,ASSLHDRGTEAF
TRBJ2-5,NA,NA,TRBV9,ASSVHGSGETQN
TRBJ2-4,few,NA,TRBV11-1,ASSSSVISLTEVGIQY
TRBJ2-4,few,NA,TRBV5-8,ASSLVIGVRKNIQY
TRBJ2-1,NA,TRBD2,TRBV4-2,ASSVISGRSSLYNEQF
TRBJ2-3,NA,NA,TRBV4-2,ASRMRDGPTDTQY
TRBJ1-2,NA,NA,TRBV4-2,ASSQDLRGMWGGYT
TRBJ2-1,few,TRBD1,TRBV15,ATSRGDTGGYNEQF